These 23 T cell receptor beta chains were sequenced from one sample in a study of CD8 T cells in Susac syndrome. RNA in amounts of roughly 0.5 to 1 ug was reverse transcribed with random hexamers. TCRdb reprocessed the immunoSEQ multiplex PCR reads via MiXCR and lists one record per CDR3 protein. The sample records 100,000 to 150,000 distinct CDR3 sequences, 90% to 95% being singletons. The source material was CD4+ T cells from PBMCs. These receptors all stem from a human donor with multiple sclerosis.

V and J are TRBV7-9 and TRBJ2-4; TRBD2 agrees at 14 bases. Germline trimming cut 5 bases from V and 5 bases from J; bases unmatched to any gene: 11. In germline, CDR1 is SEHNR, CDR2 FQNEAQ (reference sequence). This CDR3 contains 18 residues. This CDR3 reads CASSPTSGRAGAQNIQYF. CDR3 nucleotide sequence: TGTGCCAGCAGCCCGACTAGCGGGAGGGCCGGGGCCCAAAACATTCAGTACTTC.

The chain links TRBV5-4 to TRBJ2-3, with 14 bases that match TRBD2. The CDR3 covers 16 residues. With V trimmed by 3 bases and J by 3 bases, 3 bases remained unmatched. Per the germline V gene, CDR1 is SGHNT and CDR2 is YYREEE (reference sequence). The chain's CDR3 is CASSSGLAGVTDTQYF. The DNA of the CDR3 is TGTGCCAGCAGCTCGGGACTAGCGGGAGTTACAGATACGCAGTATTTT.

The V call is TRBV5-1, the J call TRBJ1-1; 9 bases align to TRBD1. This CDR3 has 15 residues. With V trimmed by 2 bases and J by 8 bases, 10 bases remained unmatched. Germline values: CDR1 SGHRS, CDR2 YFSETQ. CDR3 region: CASSLGDRELREAFF. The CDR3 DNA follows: TGCGCCAGCAGCTTAGGGGACAGGGAGTTAAGGGAAGCTTTCTTT.

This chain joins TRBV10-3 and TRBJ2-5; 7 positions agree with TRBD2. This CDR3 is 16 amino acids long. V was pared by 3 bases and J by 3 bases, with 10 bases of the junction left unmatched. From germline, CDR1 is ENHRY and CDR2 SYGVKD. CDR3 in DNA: TGTGCCATCAGTGATGCGGAGACTAGCAGAGAAGAGACCCAGTACTTC. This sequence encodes CAISDAETSREETQYF.

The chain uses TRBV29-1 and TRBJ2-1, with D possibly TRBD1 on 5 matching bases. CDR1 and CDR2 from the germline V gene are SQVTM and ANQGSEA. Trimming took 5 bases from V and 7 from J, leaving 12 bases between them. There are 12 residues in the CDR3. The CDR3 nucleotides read TGCAGCGTTCAGGACATCCCGAATGAGCAGTTCTTC. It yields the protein CSVQDIPNEQFF.

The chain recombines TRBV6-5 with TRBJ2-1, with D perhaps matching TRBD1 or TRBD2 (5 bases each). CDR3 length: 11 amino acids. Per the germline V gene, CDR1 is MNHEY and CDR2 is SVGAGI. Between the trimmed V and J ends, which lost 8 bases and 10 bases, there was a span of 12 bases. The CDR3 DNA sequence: TGTGCCAGCTGGGACCGGCGGGAGCAGTTCTTC. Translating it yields CASWDRREQFF.

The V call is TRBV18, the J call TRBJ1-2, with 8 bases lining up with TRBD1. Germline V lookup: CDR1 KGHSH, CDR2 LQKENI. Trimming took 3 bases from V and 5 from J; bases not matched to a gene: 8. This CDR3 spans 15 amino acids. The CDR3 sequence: CASSPPGQEFYGYTF. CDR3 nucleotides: TGTGCCAGCTCACCCCCGGGACAGGAATTTTATGGCTACACCTTC.

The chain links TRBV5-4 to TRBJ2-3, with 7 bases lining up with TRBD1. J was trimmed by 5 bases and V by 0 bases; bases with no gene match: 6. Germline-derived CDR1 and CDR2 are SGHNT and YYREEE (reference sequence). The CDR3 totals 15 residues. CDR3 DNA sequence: TGTGCCAGCAGCTTGGATATCAGGGGGATAGATACGCAGTATTTT. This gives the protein CASSLDIRGIDTQYF.

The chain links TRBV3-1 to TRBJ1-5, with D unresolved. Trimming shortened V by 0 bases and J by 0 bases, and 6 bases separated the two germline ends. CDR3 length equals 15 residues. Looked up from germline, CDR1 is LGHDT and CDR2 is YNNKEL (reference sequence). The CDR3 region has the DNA TGTGCCAGCAGCCAAGATTTGGGTAGCAATCAGCCCCAGCATTTT. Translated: CASSQDLGSNQPQHF.

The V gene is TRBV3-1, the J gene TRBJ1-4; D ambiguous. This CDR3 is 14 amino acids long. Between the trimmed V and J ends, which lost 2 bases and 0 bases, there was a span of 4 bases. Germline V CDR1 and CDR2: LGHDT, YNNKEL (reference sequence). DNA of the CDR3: TGTGCCAGCAGCCAAAAATCAACTAATGAAAAACTGTTTTTT. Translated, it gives CASSQKSTNEKLFF.

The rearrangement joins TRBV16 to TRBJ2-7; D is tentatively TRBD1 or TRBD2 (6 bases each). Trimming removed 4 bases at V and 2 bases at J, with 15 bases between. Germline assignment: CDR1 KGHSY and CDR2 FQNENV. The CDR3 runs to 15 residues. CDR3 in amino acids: CASSLRGGLAYEQYF. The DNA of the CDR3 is TGTGCCAGCAGCCTCCGAGGGGGGCTGGCCTACGAGCAGTACTTC.

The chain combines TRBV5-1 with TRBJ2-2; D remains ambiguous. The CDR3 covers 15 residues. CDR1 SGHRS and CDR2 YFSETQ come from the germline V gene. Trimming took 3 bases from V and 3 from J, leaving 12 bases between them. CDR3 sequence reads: CASSSVVQDTGELFF. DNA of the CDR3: TGCGCCAGCAGCTCGGTCGTCCAGGACACCGGGGAGCTGTTTTTT.

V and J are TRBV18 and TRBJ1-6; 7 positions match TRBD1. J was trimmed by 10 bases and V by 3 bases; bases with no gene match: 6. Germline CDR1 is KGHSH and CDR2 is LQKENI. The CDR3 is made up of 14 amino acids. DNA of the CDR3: TGTGCCAGCTCACCGGAGTCAGGGGGATCACCCCTCCACTTT. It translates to CASSPESGGSPLHF.

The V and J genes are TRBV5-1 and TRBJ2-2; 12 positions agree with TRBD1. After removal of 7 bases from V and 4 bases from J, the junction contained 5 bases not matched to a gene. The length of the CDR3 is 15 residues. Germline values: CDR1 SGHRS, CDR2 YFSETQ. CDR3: CASGTGQGATGELFF. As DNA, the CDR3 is TGCGCCAGCGGGACGGGACAGGGGGCCACCGGGGAGCTGTTTTTT. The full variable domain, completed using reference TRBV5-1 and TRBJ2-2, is KAGVTQTPRYLIKTRGQQVTLSCSPISGHRSVSWYQQTPGQGLQFLFEYFSETQRNKGNFPGRFSGRQFSNSRSEMNVSTLELGDSALYLCASGTGQGATGELFFGEGSRLTVL.

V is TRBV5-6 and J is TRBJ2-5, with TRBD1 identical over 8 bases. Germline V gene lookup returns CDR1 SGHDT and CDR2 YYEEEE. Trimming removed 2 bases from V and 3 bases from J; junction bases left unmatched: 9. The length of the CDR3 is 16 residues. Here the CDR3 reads CASSLVKDRVEETQYF. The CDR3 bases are TGTGCCAGCAGCTTAGTAAAGGACAGGGTGGAAGAGACCCAGTACTTC.

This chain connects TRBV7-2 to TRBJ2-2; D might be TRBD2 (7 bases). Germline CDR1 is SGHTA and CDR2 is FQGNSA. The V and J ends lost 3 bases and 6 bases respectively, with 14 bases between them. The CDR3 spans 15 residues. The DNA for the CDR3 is TGTGCCAGCAGCTTTGAGGGGGGGCTTGCCGGGGAGCTGTTTTTT. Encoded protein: CASSFEGGLAGELFF. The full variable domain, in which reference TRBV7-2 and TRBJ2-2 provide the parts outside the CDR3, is GAGVSQSPSNKVTEKGKDVELRCDPISGHTALYWYRQSLGQGLEFLIYFQGNSAPDKSGLPSDRFSAERTGGSVSTLTIQRTQQEDSAVYLCASSFEGGLAGELFFGEGSRLTVL.

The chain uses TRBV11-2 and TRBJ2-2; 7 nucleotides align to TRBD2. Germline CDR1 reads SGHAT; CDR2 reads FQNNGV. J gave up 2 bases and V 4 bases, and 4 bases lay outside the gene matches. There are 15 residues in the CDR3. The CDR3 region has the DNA TGTGCCAGCAGCTCAGGGACTATTAACACCGGGGAGCTGTTTTTT. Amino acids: CASSSGTINTGELFF.

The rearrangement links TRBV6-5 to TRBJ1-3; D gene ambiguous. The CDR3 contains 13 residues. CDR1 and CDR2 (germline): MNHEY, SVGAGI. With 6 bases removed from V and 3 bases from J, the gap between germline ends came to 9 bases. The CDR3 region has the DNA TGTGCCAGCAGGGCATTCGATGGAAACACCATATATTTT. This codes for CASRAFDGNTIYF.

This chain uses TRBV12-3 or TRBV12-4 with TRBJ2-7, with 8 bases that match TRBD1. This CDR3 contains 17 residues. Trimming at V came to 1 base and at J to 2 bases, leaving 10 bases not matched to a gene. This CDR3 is CASSLGEDRAIAYEQYF. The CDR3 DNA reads TGTGCCAGCAGTTTAGGGGAGGACAGGGCAATCGCCTACGAGCAGTACTTC.

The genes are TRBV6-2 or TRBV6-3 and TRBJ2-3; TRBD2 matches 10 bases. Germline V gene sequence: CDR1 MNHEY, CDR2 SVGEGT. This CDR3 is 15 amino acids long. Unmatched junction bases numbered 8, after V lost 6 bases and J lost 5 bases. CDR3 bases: TGTGCCAGCAGCCGCCAGCGGGGGGGCCAAGATACGCAGTATTTT. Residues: CASSRQRGGQDTQYF.

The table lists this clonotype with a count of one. The CDR3 region has the DNA TGCAGCGTCGGGTGGGAGGAAGGTACGCAGTATTTT. As protein: CSVGWEEGTQYF. The chain couples TRBV29-1 to TRBJ2-3; a possible D gene is TRBD2 (6 bases). The CDR3 sequence is 12 residues long. The V gene lost 6 bases and the J gene lost 8 bases, with 15 bases spanning the gap. The germline gives CDR1 SQVTM, CDR2 ANQGSEA.

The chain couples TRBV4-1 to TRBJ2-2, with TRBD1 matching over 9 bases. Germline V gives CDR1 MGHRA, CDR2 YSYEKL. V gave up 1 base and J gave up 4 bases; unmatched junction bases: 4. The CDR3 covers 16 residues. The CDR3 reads CASSQAPQGATGELFF. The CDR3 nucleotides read TGCGCCAGCAGCCAAGCCCCACAGGGGGCCACCGGGGAGCTGTTTTTT.

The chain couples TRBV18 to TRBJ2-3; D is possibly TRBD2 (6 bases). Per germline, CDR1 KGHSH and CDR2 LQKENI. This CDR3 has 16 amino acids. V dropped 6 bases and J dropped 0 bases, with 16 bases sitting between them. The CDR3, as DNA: TGTGCCAGCTCTCCGCCGGGGAGGAGAAGCACAGATACGCAGTATTTT. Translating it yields CASSPPGRRSTDTQYF.